What follows is one T cell receptor beta chain and its context. Its antigen remains undetermined. No base qualities exist here, and no much larger clone lies one base off it. The cohort consisted of hundreds of healthy bone marrow donors. All cohort members were sampled while nominally healthy, although unrecorded immune exposures were likely present. The donor was CMV seronegative and was included in the group of a few hundred seronegative cohort members. A peripheral blood sample was provided by each donor, and peripheral blood mononuclear cells were used for TCR beta sequencing. The Qiagen DNeasy Blood Extraction Kit was used to extract genomic DNA from the blood cell samples. The receptor library was made with the immunoSEQ multiplex PCR assay. A mixture of 60 forward primers for TCR Vbeta segments and 13 reverse primers for TCR Jbeta segments was used in the multiplex PCR. The CDR3 region of rearranged TCR beta genes was amplified from genomic DNA with a multiplex PCR assay. The Illumina HiSeq System was used to sequence the amplified TCR beta libraries as 87-base-pair reads. The study's own analysis went as follows. A later analysis tallied roughly 76 million unique TCR beta chains across the 700 or so repertoires, and around 10 million of those chains were shared by two or more donors. Raw reads were error-corrected and collapsed into unique sequences by a nearest-neighbor algorithm in which closely related sequences were merged to remove PCR and sequencing errors. To assign V, D and J gene segments, CDR3 sequences were aligned to IMGT reference sequences. For a sequence to be retained, at least a six-nucleotide match to both a V gene segment and a J gene segment was required. Rearrangements were classified as productive when the CDR3 lacked stop codons and remained in frame with V and J, and all other rearrangements were classified as non-productive. CDR3 was defined according to IMGT convention as the region running from the second conserved V-encoded cysteine to the conserved J-encoded phenylalanine. The earlier analysis of approximately 590 of the donors excluded any sequence lacking an unambiguous match to a single V gene segment. In an earlier analysis of a few hundred of the donors, V segments were called functional above 56.7% productive rearrangements and were called segregating when the between-donor standard deviation exceeded 5%. A statistical classification framework was built to diagnose cytomegalovirus status from the catalog of TCR beta chain sequences. A later analysis assigned V and J genes by comparing TCR nucleotide sequences with IMGT/GENE-DB human TR gene sequences. The TCRdist pipeline was used in a later analysis to assign CDR3 sequences and most-parsimonious VDJ recombination scenarios. In a later analysis, every TCR beta chain was defined by the combination of its CDR3 amino acid sequence and its V-gene family, and reads without a unique V-gene family were dropped. To address suspected cross-contamination and a sequencing artifact, a later analysis removed several hundred highly shared, low-generation-probability nucleotide sequences. In a later analysis, a clonal expansion index for each public chain was calculated from normalized within-repertoire ranks of inferred template counts. In a later analysis, generation probabilities were computed using a VDJ recombination model fitted to out-of-frame rearrangements, and the results were checked against IGoR. A later analysis scored TCR-TCR, TCR-HLA and TCR-CMV co-occurrence with hypergeometric tests, applying a repertoire-size bias correction to TCR pairs. In a later analysis, false discovery rates were estimated by permuting HLA or CMV assignments 20 times. In a later analysis, co-occurring TCRs were grouped using DBSCAN, and TCRdist sequence similarity was added for clustering within HLA-allele-positive subsets. For co-occurrence clustering, repertoires with fewer than 30,000 or more than 120,000 public chains were excluded, along with roughly 5 repertoires with anomalous nucleotide sharing. This is the immuneACCESS table as TCRdb keeps it, with only in-frame sequences that have V and J called. A part of the clones is gone; compared with another copy, unresolved V genes explain less than half, and the rest is unexplained. V and J calls and clone size are copied from that table; D and trimming were computed from the DNA. A total of some 130,000 clones appear in this sample, 81% of them only once. Of the sample, less than 0.75% is held by the ten largest clones.

These data belong to a study of cytomegalovirus exposure and HLA in healthy donors (TCRdb year 2017). In the study overall: In an earlier analysis of approximately 500 of the donors, under 300 Gb of sequence data and 117 million unique TCR beta sequences from about 180 million T cells were reported. The study combined high-throughput TCR immunosequencing, statistical association of individual TCRs with disease status, and machine learning to predict cytomegalovirus infection status. A later genetic analysis took genome-wide SNP genotypes for about three fifths of the roughly 700 donors and used that subset as a discovery cohort. Every repertoire in the discovery cohort had been generated on one and the same sequencing platform. On average, over 200,000 unique TCR beta nucleotide sequences were sequenced per donor among fewer than 500 genotyped donors of the cohort, with around 19% of those sequences being non-productive. The number of typed donors differed by locus: about 629-630 for A, B, C, DRB1 and DQB1; approximately 520 for DQA1; over 600 for DPA1; and some 430 for DPB1. The T cell repertoires of 666 subjects were profiled by immunosequencing and related to cytomegalovirus serostatus. HLA typing covered class I and class II loci at four-digit resolution. Donor age, sex, ethnicity and CMV serostatus were compiled alongside the repertoire data. To study patterns of TCR occurrence, a later analysis re-analyzed previously published TCR beta repertoires from 666 donors and added high-resolution HLA genotyping. Besides the first cohort of around 670 subjects, a separate validation cohort made up of 120 different subjects was used. Of the roughly 400 genotyped donors, approximately 82% fell in the genetic ancestry cluster associated with self-reported Caucasian donors. The later analysis used no new phenotypic data to find candidate immune exposures, relying instead on TCR beta sequences and their occurrence across donors. To decide whether each TCR beta V gene segment behaved as functional or pseudogenic, an earlier analysis of some 540 of the donors relied on high-throughput TCR beta sequencing. Five DR-DQ haplotypes were treated as single units for association and clustering because of strong linkage in the cohort. Approximately 300 gigabases of sequencing data and approximately 93 million unique TCR sequences were included in an early release covering roughly 600 HLA-typed donors. The study aimed to test whether cataloging public T cell receptors could reveal signatures of past pathogen exposure. Results and caveats for the whole study, not just this receptor: Only TCR beta chains were sequenced in this cohort, and the absence of alpha or paired-chain data limited detectable features. In a later analysis, 15,000 to 20,000 TCR beta sequences were associated with specific HLA alleles at a false discovery rate of 0.05. The presence/absence analyses assumed that sequencing depth was roughly uniform across donors, and that assumption may not be true. V-gene and J-gene trimming of TCR beta chains was associated with a missense DCLRE1C variant in a later genetic analysis, and the association was replicated in an independent cohort. The earlier analysis of 587 of the donors excluded fewer than 20 rarely observed V segments, including chromosome 9 orphons, because counts were too low. In a later analysis, HLA-associated TCR beta chains were found to be more clonally expanded and to have lower generation probabilities than equally common non-associated chains. Immune exposure information for the cohort was limited to CMV serostatus. According to a later genetic analysis, donors in an Asian-associated ancestry cluster had fewer N-insertions in productive TCRs than the roughly 670-donor mean. Correlated functional status among segregating V segments might reflect linkage disequilibrium, but an unknown experimental factor could not be ruled out. It was suggested by the authors that the approach could potentially be generalized to other disease states and immunological phenotypes. Broadly in line with IMGT annotations, most TCR beta V segments showed up in productive rearrangements about 87% or about 30% of the time in an earlier analysis of a few hundred of the donors. Several of the top co-occurrence clusters appeared to be linked to parvovirus B19, influenza, CMV and Epstein-Barr virus, according to a later analysis. In vitro tests confirmed that a few of the cytomegalovirus-associated TCR beta chains recognize cytomegalovirus antigens. When HLA alleles, especially DR and DQ, strongly co-occurred, attributing TCR associations to individual alleles was difficult. While some public TCRs were present in many individuals, most TCR sequences turned up only very rarely across donors. A cluster of highly shared sequence variants was judged likely to represent a technical artifact of the sequencing pipeline. A later analysis found that TCR association rates varied across HLA loci, with DRB1 alleles showing the most associated TCRs and HLA-C alleles the fewest. The classifier was reported to diagnose cytomegalovirus status with high specificity and sensitivity in both the original and validation cohorts. Because some donors lacked HLA typing at each locus, the association tests relied only on the typed subset. The study listed 150 to 200 TCR beta chains as associated with cytomegalovirus. In a later analysis, most CMV-associated TCR beta chains were found to appear HLA-restricted, with HLA associations seemingly driven largely by CMV exposure. Some IMGT-functional V segments, including TRBV6-2 and TRBV6-3, could not be distinguished by the 87-base-pair reads and were therefore excluded. A further reported finding was that TCR beta sequences accurately predicted the HLA-A and HLA-B alleles for most subjects in the first cohort.

Looking up the germline V gene (reference sequence) yields CDR1 GTSNPN and CDR2 SVGIG. From cysteine to phenylalanine, the CDR3 is 16 amino acids long. The retained sequence is limited to the CDR3, 48 bases, with the frame set at the first base. V lost 0 bases and J lost 1 base, and the count of bases not matched to a germline gene is 5. The rearranged segments are TRBV30 and TRBJ1-1, with TRBD1 matching 10 junction bases. The sequence was obtained from a man younger than 30 in good health and CMV-seronegative. Sequences were obtained from PBMCs. The CDR3 sequence is CAWSVPGQGRNTEAFF. The bases are TGTGCCTGGAGTGTCCCGGGACAGGGGAGGAACACTGAAGCTTTCTTT.